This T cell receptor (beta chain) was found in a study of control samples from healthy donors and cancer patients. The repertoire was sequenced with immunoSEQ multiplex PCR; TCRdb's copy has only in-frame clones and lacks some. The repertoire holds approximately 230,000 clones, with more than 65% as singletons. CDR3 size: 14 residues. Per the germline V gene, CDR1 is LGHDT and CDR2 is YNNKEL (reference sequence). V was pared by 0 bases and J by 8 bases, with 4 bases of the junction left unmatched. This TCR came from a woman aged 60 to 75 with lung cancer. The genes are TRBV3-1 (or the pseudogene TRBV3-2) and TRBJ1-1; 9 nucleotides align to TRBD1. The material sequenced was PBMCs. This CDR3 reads CASSQDRGTGEAFF. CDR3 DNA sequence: TGTGCCAGCAGCCAAGATCGCGGGACAGGGGAAGCTTTCTTT.